Listed below are T cell receptor beta chains from one sample, sequenced in a study of cytotoxic CD8 clonotypes in ibrutinib-treated CLL. Here immunoSEQ multiplex PCR was the method, and the copy in TCRdb shows in-frame clones only, minus some. The table shows about 140,000 clones, with approximately 80% occurring only once. This specimen was PBMCs, taken after 36 months of ibrutinib treatment. These receptors came from a human donor with chronic lymphocytic leukemia. The CDR3 runs from the conserved cysteine through the conserved F or W. The order of the fields is V gene, D gene, J gene, clone size, CDR3 protein, CDR3 DNA. The D gene is left open where the match is weak. For some rows the clone size is stated as once, few or many, or as a class when expanded; others skip it.

V gene: TRBV5-1; D gene: TRBD1; J gene: TRBJ2-3; clone size: .; CDR3 protein: CASSLNRGISTDTQYF; CDR3 DNA: TGCGCCAGCAGCTTGAACAGGGGTATTAGCACAGATACGCAGTATTTT
V gene: TRBV4-1; D gene: TRBD2; J gene: TRBJ2-3; clone size: .; CDR3 protein: CASSYPGGPFTDTQYF; CDR3 DNA: TGCGCCAGCAGTTACCCGGGGGGGCCCTTCACAGATACGCAGTATTTT
V gene: TRBV5-1; D gene: .; J gene: TRBJ1-3; clone size: .; CDR3 protein: CASSLMSGSGNTIYF; CDR3 DNA: TGCGCCAGCAGCTTGATGAGCGGCTCTGGAAACACCATATATTTT
V gene: TRBV4-2; D gene: .; J gene: TRBJ1-1; clone size: .; CDR3 protein: CASSQDGSYTEAFF; CDR3 DNA: TGTGCCAGCAGCCAAGACGGGAGTTACACTGAAGCTTTCTTT
V gene: TRBV18; D gene: TRBD2; J gene: TRBJ2-3; clone size: once; CDR3 protein: CASGTSGGVTDTQYF; CDR3 DNA: TGTGCCAGCGGGACTAGCGGGGGCGTCACAGATACGCAGTATTTT
V gene: TRBV29-1; D gene: TRBD1; J gene: TRBJ1-5; clone size: once; CDR3 protein: CSVVYTGDWGQPQHF; CDR3 DNA: TGCAGCGTTGTGTATACAGGGGACTGGGGTCAGCCCCAGCATTTT
V gene: TRBV23-1; D gene: .; J gene: TRBJ2-1; clone size: .; CDR3 protein: CASSQSVGLTGNEQFF; CDR3 DNA: TGCGCCAGCAGTCAATCGGTAGGGCTAACCGGCAATGAGCAGTTCTTC
V gene: TRBV27; D gene: TRBD1; J gene: TRBJ2-7; clone size: .; CDR3 protein: CASSSGQGGPYEQYF; CDR3 DNA: TGTGCCAGCAGTTCAGGACAGGGGGGCCCCTACGAGCAGTACTTC
V gene: TRBV7-9; D gene: TRBD1; J gene: TRBJ2-7; clone size: .; CDR3 protein: CASSLAIRTGVYEQYF; CDR3 DNA: TGTGCCAGCAGCTTAGCGATCCGGACAGGGGTTTACGAGCAGTACTTC
V gene: TRBV7-6; D gene: .; J gene: TRBJ2-7; clone size: .; CDR3 protein: CASSLGGVVYEQYF; CDR3 DNA: TGTGCCAGCAGCTTAGGTGGGGTGGTCTACGAGCAGTACTTC
V gene: TRBV10-2; D gene: .; J gene: TRBJ2-3; clone size: .; CDR3 protein: CASSEARGVTQYF; CDR3 DNA: TGCGCCAGCAGTGAGGCCAGGGGGGTGACGCAGTATTTT
V gene: TRBV5-1; D gene: TRBD1; J gene: TRBJ2-5; clone size: .; CDR3 protein: CASSRRDSAQETQYF; CDR3 DNA: TGCGCCAGCAGCCGACGGGACAGTGCTCAGGAGACCCAGTACTTC
V gene: TRBV28; D gene: TRBD1; J gene: TRBJ2-2; clone size: .; CDR3 protein: CASRIDYRGRITGELFF; CDR3 DNA: TGTGCCAGCAGGATTGATTACAGGGGGCGCATCACCGGGGAGCTGTTTTTT
V gene: TRBV5-6; D gene: .; J gene: TRBJ1-2; clone size: .; CDR3 protein: CASSLNLNYGYTF; CDR3 DNA: TGTGCCAGCAGCTTGAATCTAAACTATGGCTACACCTTC
V gene: TRBV15; D gene: .; J gene: TRBJ1-1; clone size: .; CDR3 protein: CATSSLLRGPEAFF; CDR3 DNA: TGTGCCACCAGCAGCTTACTTCGGGGGCCTGAAGCTTTCTTT
V gene: TRBV6-5; D gene: .; J gene: TRBJ1-5; clone size: .; CDR3 protein: CASSYSVGGNQPQHF; CDR3 DNA: TGTGCCAGCAGTTACTCGGTGGGGGGCAATCAGCCCCAGCATTTT
V gene: TRBV14; D gene: TRBD2; J gene: TRBJ2-7; clone size: few; CDR3 protein: CASSQDRTSGSEMKF; CDR3 DNA: TGTGCCAGCAGCCAAGATCGGACTAGCGGGAGTGAGATGAAGTTC
V gene: TRBV9; D gene: .; J gene: TRBJ2-1; clone size: .; CDR3 protein: CASSTREKSYNEQFF; CDR3 DNA: TGTGCCAGCAGCACCAGGGAAAAATCCTACAATGAGCAGTTCTTC
V gene: TRBV29-1; D gene: .; J gene: TRBJ2-3; clone size: .; CDR3 protein: CSGQRAASTDTQYF; CDR3 DNA: TGCAGCGGGCAACGGGCGGCTAGCACAGATACGCAGTATTTT
V gene: TRBV14; D gene: .; J gene: TRBJ2-7; clone size: .; CDR3 protein: CASSLRQTYEQYF; CDR3 DNA: TGTGCCAGCAGCCTACGACAGACCTACGAGCAGTACTTC
V gene: TRBV30; D gene: .; J gene: TRBJ1-1; clone size: once; CDR3 protein: CAWTGRGVMNTEAFF; CDR3 DNA: TGTGCCTGGACAGGCAGGGGCGTCATGAACACTGAAGCTTTCTTT
V gene: TRBV6-6; D gene: .; J gene: TRBJ2-7; clone size: .; CDR3 protein: CASSYPSGTHSYEQYF; CDR3 DNA: TGTGCCAGCAGTTACCCTTCGGGAACGCACTCCTACGAGCAGTACTTC
V gene: TRBV20-1; D gene: .; J gene: TRBJ1-4; clone size: .; CDR3 protein: CSARDLGKLFF; CDR3 DNA: TGCAGTGCTAGAGATTTAGGAAAACTGTTTTTT
V gene: TRBV4-2; D gene: .; J gene: TRBJ2-7; clone size: few; CDR3 protein: CASSQESRYEQYF; CDR3 DNA: TGTGCCAGCAGCCAAGAATCAAGGTACGAGCAGTACTTC
V gene: TRBV11-2; D gene: .; J gene: TRBJ1-6; clone size: once; CDR3 protein: CASSSRWNSPLHF; CDR3 DNA: TGTGCCAGCAGCTCGAGGTGGAATTCACCCCTCCACTTT
V gene: TRBV6-6; D gene: .; J gene: TRBJ1-4; clone size: .; CDR3 protein: CAGQTTTNEKLFF; CDR3 DNA: TGTGCCGGCCAAACAACAACTAATGAAAAACTGTTTTTT
V gene: TRBV27; D gene: .; J gene: TRBJ1-5; clone size: .; CDR3 protein: CASSTVGQPQHF; CDR3 DNA: TGTGCCAGCAGTACCGTCGGGCAGCCCCAGCATTTT
V gene: TRBV9; D gene: .; J gene: TRBJ1-2; clone size: .; CDR3 protein: CASSVGSGRHYGYTF; CDR3 DNA: TGTGCCAGCAGCGTAGGATCGGGACGGCACTATGGCTACACCTTC
V gene: TRBV27; D gene: .; J gene: TRBJ2-1; clone size: few; CDR3 protein: CASSLADYNEQFF; CDR3 DNA: TGTGCCAGCAGTTTAGCAGACTACAATGAGCAGTTCTTC
V gene: TRBV30; D gene: TRBD2; J gene: TRBJ2-5; clone size: .; CDR3 protein: CAWTSGRVVYQETQYF; CDR3 DNA: TGTGCCTGGACTAGCGGGAGGGTGGTATACCAAGAGACCCAGTACTTC
V gene: TRBV18; D gene: TRBD1; J gene: TRBJ2-1; clone size: .; CDR3 protein: CASSPRDRYNEQFF; CDR3 DNA: TGTGCCAGCTCACCAAGGGACAGGTACAATGAGCAGTTCTTC
V gene: TRBV18; D gene: TRBD2; J gene: TRBJ2-1; clone size: .; CDR3 protein: CASSRHKTSGNQLNEQFF; CDR3 DNA: TGTGCCAGCTCGCGCCACAAAACTAGCGGCAACCAACTCAATGAGCAGTTCTTC
V gene: TRBV5-1; D gene: TRBD1; J gene: TRBJ1-1; clone size: once; CDR3 protein: CASSSHYNRGRVTEAFF; CDR3 DNA: TGCGCCAGCAGCTCACACTATAACAGGGGGCGAGTCACTGAAGCTTTCTTT
V gene: TRBV9; D gene: .; J gene: TRBJ2-5; clone size: .; CDR3 protein: CASSVTVGRYQETQYF; CDR3 DNA: TGTGCCAGCAGCGTAACGGTGGGCCGGTACCAAGAGACCCAGTACTTC
V gene: TRBV6-5; D gene: TRBD1; J gene: TRBJ2-7; clone size: .; CDR3 protein: CASKRDRAYEQYF; CDR3 DNA: TGTGCCAGCAAAAGGGACAGGGCCTACGAGCAGTACTTC
V gene: TRBV5-1; D gene: .; J gene: TRBJ1-3; clone size: .; CDR3 protein: CASSLAGAGNTIYF; CDR3 DNA: TGCGCCAGCAGCTTGGCGGGGGCTGGAAACACCATATATTTT
V gene: TRBV18; D gene: .; J gene: TRBJ1-2; clone size: .; CDR3 protein: CASSPTRATLGGYTF; CDR3 DNA: TGTGCCAGCTCACCTACCCGGGCTACCCTTGGTGGCTACACCTTC
V gene: TRBV7-8; D gene: TRBD1; J gene: TRBJ1-2; clone size: .; CDR3 protein: CASSLGRRGGGGYTF; CDR3 DNA: TGTGCCAGCAGCTTGGGGCGCAGGGGGGGTGGAGGCTACACCTTC
V gene: TRBV7-8; D gene: TRBD1; J gene: TRBJ2-7; clone size: .; CDR3 protein: CASSPTGTAVRTYEQYF; CDR3 DNA: TGTGCCAGCAGCCCAACCGGGACAGCTGTTCGCACCTACGAGCAGTACTTC
V gene: TRBV28; D gene: TRBD1; J gene: TRBJ2-7; clone size: few; CDR3 protein: CASSLKGQGAYEQYF; CDR3 DNA: TGTGCCAGCAGTCTAAAGGGACAGGGGGCCTACGAGCAGTACTTC
V gene: TRBV7-9; D gene: .; J gene: TRBJ2-1; clone size: .; CDR3 protein: CASTPLGLSYNEQFF; CDR3 DNA: TGTGCCAGCACCCCCCTGGGCCTGAGCTACAATGAGCAGTTCTTC
V gene: TRBV28; D gene: .; J gene: TRBJ2-7; clone size: .; CDR3 protein: CASSPGGTDVHEQYF; CDR3 DNA: TGTGCCAGCAGCCCTGGGGGGACGGATGTCCACGAGCAGTACTTC
V gene: TRBV14; D gene: .; J gene: TRBJ2-1; clone size: .; CDR3 protein: CASSQGRGSGGEQFF; CDR3 DNA: TGTGCCAGCAGCCAAGGGCGGGGTTCGGGCGGTGAGCAGTTCTTC
V gene: TRBV2; D gene: .; J gene: TRBJ2-3; clone size: few; CDR3 protein: CASSPPSGDTQYF; CDR3 DNA: TGTGCCAGCAGTCCCCCTAGTGGAGATACGCAGTATTTT
V gene: TRBV29-1; D gene: TRBD2; J gene: TRBJ2-1; clone size: few; CDR3 protein: CSVVVWSSGGRNEQFF; CDR3 DNA: TGCAGCGTTGTCGTCTGGTCTAGCGGGGGGCGGAATGAGCAGTTCTTC
V gene: TRBV9; D gene: TRBD2; J gene: TRBJ2-1; clone size: .; CDR3 protein: CASSPGLAGNNEQFF; CDR3 DNA: TGTGCCAGCAGCCCGGGACTAGCGGGGAACAATGAGCAGTTCTTC
V gene: TRBV4-1; D gene: TRBD1; J gene: TRBJ2-7; clone size: .; CDR3 protein: CASSQEGTGQSEQYF; CDR3 DNA: TGCGCCAGCAGCCAAGAAGGGACAGGACAGAGCGAGCAGTACTTC